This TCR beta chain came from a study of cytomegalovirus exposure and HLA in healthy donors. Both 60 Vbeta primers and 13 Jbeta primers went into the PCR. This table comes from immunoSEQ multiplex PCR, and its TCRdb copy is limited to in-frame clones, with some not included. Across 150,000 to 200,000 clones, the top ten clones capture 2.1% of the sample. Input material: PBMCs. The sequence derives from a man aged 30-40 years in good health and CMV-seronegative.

The CDR3 DNA reads as TGTGCTAGTGGTTTGCAGGGCCAGCCCCAGCATTTT. It specifies CASGLQGQPQHF. The chain couples TRBV12-5 to TRBJ1-5; a possible D gene is TRBD1 (5 bases). CDR3 length: 12 amino acids. The V gene's germline CDR1 is LGHNT and CDR2 FRNRAP. V was clipped by 2 bases and J by 7 bases, with 6 bases between them.